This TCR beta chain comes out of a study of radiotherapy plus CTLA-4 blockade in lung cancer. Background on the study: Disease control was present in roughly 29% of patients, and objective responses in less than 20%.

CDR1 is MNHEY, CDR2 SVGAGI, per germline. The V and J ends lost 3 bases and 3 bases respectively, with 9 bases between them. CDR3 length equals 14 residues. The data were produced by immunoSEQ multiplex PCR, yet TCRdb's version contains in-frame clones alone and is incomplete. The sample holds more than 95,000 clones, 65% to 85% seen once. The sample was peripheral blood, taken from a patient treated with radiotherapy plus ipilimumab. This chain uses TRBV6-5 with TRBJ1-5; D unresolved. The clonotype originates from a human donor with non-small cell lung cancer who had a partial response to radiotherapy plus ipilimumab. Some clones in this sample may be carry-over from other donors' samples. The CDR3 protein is CASSYRGVNQPQHF. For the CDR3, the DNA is TGTGCCAGCAGTTATCGGGGAGTCAATCAGCCCCAGCATTTT.